This T cell receptor beta chain was found in a study of T cells and copy number aberrations in small-cell lung cancer. Only in-frame clones appear in the TCRdb table, and some are missing; sequencing was by immunoSEQ multiplex PCR. The table includes roughly 8,900 clones, about 80% detected once. No donor received chemotherapy or radiotherapy before surgery, nor immunotherapy before or after it. Every patient either smoked or had heavy second-hand smoke exposure. Germline V gene sequence: CDR1 MNHEY, CDR2 SVGAGI. The CDR3 has 15 residues. The trim removed 4 bases at V and 0 bases at J, leaving 2 bases unmatched.

This clonotype was obtained from a man aged 60-69 years with small cell lung cancer. The sample consisted of normal tissue next to the tumor. The gene calls are TRBV6-5 and TRBJ1-3, with TRBD1 identical over 8 bases. CDR3 coding DNA: TGTGCCAGCAGTTCTGGACAGGGCTCTGGAAACACCATATATTTT. Its protein is CASSSGQGSGNTIYF.